Sequencing of this T cell receptor (beta chain) was carried out in a study of beta chain features in type 1 diabetes. Study-level background: Patients and healthy donors were similar in age, gender and cell yields.

Germline V gene sequence: CDR1 ENHRY, CDR2 SYGVKD. Deletions cut 4 bases from V and 5 bases from J, with 15 bases between. The CDR3 has 14 amino acids. Findings of the study overall: Among type 1 diabetes patients, VDJ junctions had fewer insertions and more deletions.

This clone was recorded a few times. The antigen is undetermined. The entirety of the isolated RNA underwent reverse transcription, so expressed TCRB transcripts were sequenced. Assay used: immunoSEQ multiplex PCR; TCRdb lists only in-frame clones, some missing. The sample lists about 130,000 clones, about a tenth occurring once. The source is a man aged 18 to 30 in good health. V is TRBV10-3 and J is TRBJ2-7, with a tentative D call TRBD1 (6 bases). The sequenced sample was central memory CD4+ T cells from blood. CDR3 sequence: CAISGAGVVDEQYF. CDR3 sequence (DNA): TGTGCCATCAGTGGCGCAGGGGTAGTGGACGAGCAGTACTTC.